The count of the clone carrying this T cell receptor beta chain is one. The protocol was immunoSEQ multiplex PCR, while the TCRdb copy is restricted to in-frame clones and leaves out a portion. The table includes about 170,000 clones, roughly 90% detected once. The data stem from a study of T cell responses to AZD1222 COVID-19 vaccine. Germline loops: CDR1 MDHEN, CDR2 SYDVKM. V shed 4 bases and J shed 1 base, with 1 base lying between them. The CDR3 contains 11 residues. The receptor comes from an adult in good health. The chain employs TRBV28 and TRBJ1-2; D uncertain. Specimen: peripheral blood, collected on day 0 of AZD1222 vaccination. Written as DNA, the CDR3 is TGTGCCAGCAGTTATAACTATGGCTACACCTTC. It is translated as CASSYNYGYTF.